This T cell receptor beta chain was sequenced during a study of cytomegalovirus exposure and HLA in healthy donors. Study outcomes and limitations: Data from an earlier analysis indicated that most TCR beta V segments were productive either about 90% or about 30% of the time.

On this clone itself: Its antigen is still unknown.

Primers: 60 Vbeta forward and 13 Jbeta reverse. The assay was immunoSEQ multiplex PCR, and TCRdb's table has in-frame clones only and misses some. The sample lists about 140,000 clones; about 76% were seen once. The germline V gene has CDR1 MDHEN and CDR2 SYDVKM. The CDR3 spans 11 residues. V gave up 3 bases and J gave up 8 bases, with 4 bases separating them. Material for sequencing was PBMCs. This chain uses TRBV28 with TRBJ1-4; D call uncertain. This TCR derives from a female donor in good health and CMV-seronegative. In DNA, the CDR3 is TGTGCCAGCAGTTTTAGCGAAAAACTGTTTTTT. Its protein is CASSFSEKLFF.